This paragraph covers one T cell receptor beta chain sequence. The sample is drawn from a study of CD8 T cells in Susac syndrome. An input of roughly 0.5 to 1 ug of RNA was subjected to reverse transcription using random hexamers. Using its own MiXCR run on the immunoSEQ multiplex PCR reads, TCRdb lists one record per CDR3 protein. The data contain about 300,000 distinct CDR3 sequences, just over 90% of them seen just once; the ten biggest clones take up more than 0.06%. CD8+ and CD4+ T cells from blood underwent TCR beta sequencing. The CDR3 totals 13 residues. The germline V and J ends were trimmed by 3 bases and 10 bases, with 15 bases remaining between them. CDR1 is LNHDA, CDR2 SQIVND, per germline (reference sequence).

Sequences were obtained from CD4+ T cells from PBMCs. The rearrangement links TRBV19 to TRBJ1-1; D gene uncertain. The TCR sequence derives from a human donor with multiple sclerosis. CDR3 in amino acids: CASSIDQLGGAFF. CDR3 DNA: TGTGCCAGTAGTATCGACCAACTCGGTGGAGCTTTCTTT. The full variable domain, its missing parts supplied by reference TRBV19 and TRBJ1-1, is DGGITQSPKYLFRKEGQNVTLSCEQNLNHDAMYWYRQDPGQGLRLIYYSQIVNDFQKGDIAEGYSVSREKKESFPLTVTSAQKNPTAFYLCASSIDQLGGAFFGQGTRLTVV.